This T cell receptor beta chain emerged from a study of OX40 agonist ivuxolimab in advanced cancers. Using immunoSEQ multiplex PCR, the repertoire was profiled, and TCRdb retains in-frame clones only, with some absent. The table lists some 60,000 clones, approximately 91% of them singletons. Study-wide results and limits: Averaged across samples, CD8+ T cells carried more expanded clones than CD4+ did.

CDR3 length: 14 amino acids. Looked up from germline, CDR1 is SGHNT and CDR2 is YYREEE (reference sequence). V was pared by 0 bases and J by 1 base, with 1 base of the junction left unmatched. On this clone itself: Antigen: not known.

The chain uses TRBV5-4 and TRBJ2-7; 7 nucleotides agree with TRBD1. The source of this sequence is an adult with an advanced solid tumor such as melanoma, head and neck, liver or kidney cancer. The sample was CD4+ or CD8+ T cells sorted from blood, taken in a trial of the OX40 agonist ivuxolimab. The CDR3 sequence is CASSLGGQSYEQYF. The CDR3, as DNA: TGTGCCAGCAGCTTGGGGGGACAGTCCTACGAGCAGTACTTC.